These 15 T cell receptor beta chains were all obtained from the same sample, sequenced in a study of CD8+ T cells in alopecia areata. cDNA reverse transcribed from extracted RNA served as the sequencing template. Profiling relied on immunoSEQ multiplex PCR, and the TCRdb table lists in-frame clones only, not all of them. The data contain about 190,000 clones, around 50% of them singletons. Treatment meaning: oral pan-JAK inhibitor, 5-10 mg twice daily. This sample comprised CD8+ T cells sorted from blood, obtained at week 24, from a patient treated with tofacitinib. These receptors came from a human donor with alopecia areata.

This clone was recorded a few times. The chain employs TRBV6-4 and TRBJ2-7; TRBD2 aligns across 9 bases. CDR1 MRHNA and CDR2 SNTAGT come from the germline V gene. The CDR3 consists of 14 residues. The V gene end was trimmed by 9 bases and the J gene end by 3 bases; junction bases not matched to a gene: 9. CDR3: CASMMAGGYYEQYF. Here the CDR3 DNA reads TGTGCCAGTATGATGGCGGGGGGGTACTACGAGCAGTACTTC.

This clone was seen more than once but under ten times. This chain uses TRBV6-5 with TRBJ2-2, with D perhaps matching TRBD1 (5 bases). Germline CDR1 is MNHEY and CDR2 is SVGAGI. This CDR3 comprises 14 residues. The V and J ends lost 6 bases and 0 bases respectively, with 8 bases between them. CDR3 sequence reads: CASRGHSNTGELFF. CDR3 sequence (DNA): TGTGCCAGCAGAGGACACTCGAACACCGGGGAGCTGTTTTTT.

The chain uses TRBV7-9 and TRBJ1-2, with D possibly being TRBD1 (6 bases). Trimming cost V 2 bases and J 5 bases, with 15 bases left between them. The CDR3 has 15 amino acids. CDR1 is SEHNR, CDR2 FQNEAQ, per germline (reference sequence). CDR3 residues: CASSLPSGAGYGYTF. Here the CDR3 DNA reads TGTGCCAGCAGCTTACCATCGGGGGCCGGTTATGGCTACACCTTC.

This clone was picked up a small number of times. CDR3 sequence (DNA): TGTGCCTGGAGTGTTGCCGCAGATACGCAGTATTTT. This sequence encodes CAWSVAADTQYF. This chain links TRBV30 with TRBJ2-3; unclear D gene. Trimming took off 0 bases at V and 4 bases at J, with 5 bases between the two ends. The CDR3 has 12 amino acids. Germline V gene sequence: CDR1 GTSNPN, CDR2 SVGIG (reference sequence).

This clone was observed a few times. This chain links TRBV5-6 with TRBJ2-7; D unresolved. In germline, CDR1 is SGHDT, CDR2 YYEEEE. Trimming pared 2 bases from V and 2 bases from J, leaving 17 bases between. The CDR3 has 16 residues. In nucleotides, the CDR3 is TGTGCCAGCAGCTTATTGTGGAGTTACGGTGCCTACGAGCAGTACTTC. Translating it yields CASSLLWSYGAYEQYF.

This clone was seen a handful of times. The genes are TRBV6-1 and TRBJ2-2, with a tentative D call TRBD1 (6 bases). The V and J ends lost 4 bases and 2 bases respectively, with 14 bases between them. The V gene's germline CDR1 is MNHNS and CDR2 SASEGT. CDR3 length: 16 amino acids. The CDR3 sequence is CASSGPGTHNTGELFF. The CDR3 coding sequence is TGTGCCAGCAGTGGCCCCGGGACACATAACACCGGGGAGCTGTTTTTT.

The J gene is TRBJ2-7, the V gene TRBV7-9; D perhaps matches TRBD2 (5 bases). The CDR3 runs to 15 residues. Germline-derived CDR1 and CDR2 are SEHNR and FQNEAQ (reference sequence). The V end lost 3 bases, the J end lost 2 bases, and 14 bases lay between the germline ends. The CDR3 DNA reads as TGTGCCAGCAGCTTGGGAGACATGGGGACCTACGAGCAGTACTTC. As protein: CASSLGDMGTYEQYF.

The chain joins TRBV7-2 to TRBJ2-2; D call uncertain. The germline V gene has CDR1 SGHTA and CDR2 FQGNSA. The CDR3 runs 14 residues. Between the trimmed V and J ends, which lost 1 base and 3 bases, there was a span of 6 bases. CDR3 coding DNA: TGTGCCAGCAGCTTAGATCTGGACACCGGGGAGCTGTTTTTT. This translates into CASSLDLDTGELFF.

The chain combines TRBV30 with TRBJ2-5; 12 bases are shared with TRBD1. The CDR3 covers 13 residues. Germline-derived CDR1 and CDR2 are GTSNPN and SVGIG (reference sequence). Trimming at V came to 3 bases and at J to 11 bases, leaving 7 bases not matched to a gene. CDR3 sequence (DNA): TGTGCCTGGAGCGCCGGGACAGGGGGCGTGCAGTACTTC. Translating gives CAWSAGTGGVQYF. The complete variable domain, with remaining parts taken from reference TRBV30 and TRBJ2-5, reads SQTIHQWPATLVQPVGSPLSLECTVEGTSNPNLYWYRQAAGRGLQLLFYSVGIGQISSEVPQNLSASRPQDRQFILSSKKLLLSDSGFYLCAWSAGTGGVQYFGPGTRLLVL.

The chain links TRBV19 to TRBJ1-1, with 7 bases lining up with TRBD1. The CDR3 is made up of 15 amino acids. J gave up 7 bases and V 6 bases, and 14 bases lay outside the gene matches. Per the germline V gene, CDR1 is LNHDA and CDR2 is SQIVND (reference sequence). CDR3 protein: CASSPGHGDRLEAFF. The CDR3 DNA is TGTGCCAGTAGCCCGGGACACGGGGACAGACTTGAAGCTTTCTTT.

The CDR3 region has the DNA TGTGCCAGCAGCTCCCTACAGGGAACCTACGAGCAGTACTTC. Translating gives CASSSLQGTYEQYF. The chain recombines TRBV2 with TRBJ2-7; tentatively, D is TRBD1 (6 bases). Trimming removed 6 bases at V and 2 bases at J, with 14 bases between. CDR3 length: 14 amino acids. CDR1 and CDR2 from the germline V gene are SNHLY and FYNNEI.

The rearrangement links TRBV14 to TRBJ1-1; D gene ambiguous. CDR1 is SGHDN, CDR2 FVKESK, per germline. Trimming removed 1 base at V and 8 bases at J, with 14 bases between. The length of the CDR3 is 14 residues. The CDR3 nucleotides are TGTGCCAGCAGCCAAGTAGGGAGTCAGCCCGAAGCTTTCTTT. Encoded protein: CASSQVGSQPEAFF.

The chain employs TRBV30 and TRBJ1-1; D may be TRBD1 (5 bases). V gave up 4 bases and J gave up 0 bases, with 9 bases separating them. Germline V gene sequence: CDR1 GTSNPN, CDR2 SVGIG (reference sequence). CDR3 length: 13 residues. This chain's CDR3 is CAWNGGLNTEAFF. For the CDR3, the DNA is TGTGCCTGGAATGGGGGACTGAACACTGAAGCTTTCTTT.

The chain combines TRBV5-1 with TRBJ2-7; no reliable D call. The germline CDR1 and CDR2 sequences are SGHRS and YFSETQ. With 2 bases removed from V and 0 bases from J, the gap between germline ends came to 6 bases. The CDR3 extends over 13 amino acids. Here the CDR3 reads CASSLDTSYEQYF. The CDR3 DNA sequence: TGCGCCAGCAGCTTAGACACCTCCTACGAGCAGTACTTC.

This clone was observed a few times. The chain carries TRBV7-2 and TRBJ2-5, with D uncertain. The germline V and J ends were trimmed by 3 bases and 5 bases, with 4 bases remaining between them. The CDR3 spans 11 residues. CDR1 and CDR2 from the germline V gene are SGHTA and FQGNSA. The CDR3 sequence: CASSFAETQYF. For the CDR3, the DNA is TGTGCCAGCAGCTTTGCCGAGACCCAGTACTTC.